The 23 T cell receptor beta chains below were found in one sample sequenced in a study of T cells in Graves' hyperthyroidism and ophthalmopathy. RNA transcripts provided the source from which TCR beta CDR3 regions were amplified. HTBI primers were used for first-round RT-PCR of the TCR CDR3. TCRdb called the multiplex PCR reads again in MiXCR, with one record for every CDR3 protein. Among approximately 480,000 distinct CDR3 sequences listed, roughly 20% were seen once. What was sequenced was blood. These receptors were collected from a man between 18 and 35 years old with Graves' hyperthyroidism.

This clonotype was picked up many times. The chain recombines TRBV6-1 with TRBJ2-7; TRBD2 might be the D (5 bases). The CDR3 is 16 amino acids. Trimming took off 2 bases at V and 2 bases at J, with 16 bases between the two ends. Per germline, CDR1 MNHNS and CDR2 SASEGT. DNA of the CDR3: TGTGCCAGCAGTGAAAGTATAAGAGGGTTCCCCTACGAGCAGTACTTC. It codes for CASSESIRGFPYEQYF.

This clonotype was found many times. This chain joins TRBV7-8 and TRBJ1-1; perhaps TRBD1 as D (5 bases). V lost 1 base to trimming and J lost 0 bases, with 12 bases between them. CDR1 and CDR2 from the germline V gene are SGHVS and FQNEAQ. The CDR3 extends over 16 amino acids. The chain's CDR3 is CASSLEGRFMNTEAFF. The CDR3 bases are TGTGCCAGCAGCTTAGAGGGACGGTTTATGAACACTGAAGCTTTCTTT.

The chain uses TRBV30 and TRBJ1-5; D remains ambiguous. V lost 2 bases to trimming and J lost 9 bases, with 14 bases between them. Germline CDR1 and CDR2: GTSNPN and SVGIG (reference sequence). CDR3 length equals 13 residues. The DNA for the CDR3 is TGTGCCTGGAGTCCCGGGTCCGCAAGGCCCCAGCATTTT. Encoded protein: CAWSPGSARPQHF.

In this sample, this clonotype turned up a few times. This chain joins TRBV5-1 and TRBJ2-2; 9 nucleotides line up with TRBD2. With 4 bases clipped from V and 4 bases from J, the junction kept 5 bases outside the gene matches. Looked up from germline, CDR1 is SGHRS and CDR2 is YFSETQ. The CDR3 is 15 residues long. This chain's CDR3 is CASSPTSGPTGELFF. CDR3 nucleotides: TGCGCCAGCAGCCCAACTAGCGGGCCCACCGGGGAGCTGTTTTTT.

This clonotype was seen repeatedly, ten times or more. The J gene is TRBJ1-2, the V gene TRBV4-1, with TRBD1 as a possible D gene (5 bases). V lost 3 bases, J lost 4 bases, and 21 bases lay in between. This CDR3 spans 17 amino acids. Germline assignment: CDR1 MGHRA and CDR2 YSYEKL. The CDR3 DNA follows: TGCGCCAGCAGCCAGGGTCTCCAGGGCCTACGAATCTATGGCTACACCTTC. This encodes CASSQGLQGLRIYGYTF.

This clonotype was found many times. This chain uses TRBV20-1 with TRBJ2-5; TRBD2 matches at 9 bases. The CDR3 has 15 amino acids. The germline V gene encodes CDR1 DFQATT and CDR2 SNEGSKA (reference sequence). The J segment lost 6 bases and the V segment lost 3 bases, leaving 11 bases of the junction unmatched. This chain's CDR3 is CSARLAGEGAQTQYF. In DNA form, the CDR3 reads TGCAGTGCTAGGTTAGCGGGGGAGGGAGCGCAGACCCAGTACTTC.

Regarding this clonotype: This clone may be a read error of a much larger clone one base away. The genes are TRBV25-1 and TRBJ2-2; maybe TRBD2 (5 bases). CDR3 length equals 17 residues. Germline V CDR1 and CDR2: MGHDK, SYGVNS. The CDR3 region is CASSPPGGLPNTGELCF. DNA for the CDR3: TGTGCCAGCAGTCCCCCCGGCGGACTCCCGAACACCGGGGAGCTGTGTTTT.

This clonotype was seen at least ten times. This chain links TRBV14 with TRBJ2-2; possibly TRBD1 or TRBD2 for D (5 bases each). Germline CDR1 is SGHDN and CDR2 is FVKESK. This CDR3 is 16 amino acids long. V was clipped by 4 bases and J by 4 bases, with 16 bases between them. The DNA for the CDR3 is TGTGCCAGCAGCCCTACGAGGGACCGGGGCACCGGGGAGCTGTTTTTT. This gives the protein CASSPTRDRGTGELFF. Full variable domain (remainder filled in from reference TRBV14 and TRBJ2-2): EAGVTQFPSHSVIEKGQTVTLRCDPISGHDNLYWYRRVMGKEIKFLLHFVKESKQDESGMPNNRFLAERTGGTYSTLKVQPAELEDSGVYFCASSPTRDRGTGELFFGEGSRLTVL.

This clonotype was picked up many times. V and J are TRBV6-1 and TRBJ2-4, with a weak D call TRBD2 (6 bases). CDR1 and CDR2 from the germline V gene are MNHNS and SASEGT. This CDR3 is built from 14 residues. With 8 bases removed from V and 0 bases from J, the gap between germline ends came to 11 bases. In nucleotides, the CDR3 is TGTGCCAGCGAACCGGGGGTAGCCAAAAACATTCAGTACTTC. As protein: CASEPGVAKNIQYF.

V is TRBV4-1 and J is TRBJ2-2; D unresolved. This CDR3 region has 12 residues. Trimming removed 3 bases from V and 6 bases from J, with 5 bases in between. Per germline, CDR1 MGHRA and CDR2 YSYEKL. The CDR3: CASSQVPGELFF. The DNA of the CDR3 is TGCGCCAGCAGCCAGGTACCCGGGGAGCTGTTTTTT.

This clonotype was picked up many times. The genes are TRBV2 and TRBJ2-7, with a tentative D call TRBD2 (6 bases). Germline V gene lookup returns CDR1 SNHLY and CDR2 FYNNEI. Trimming pared 5 bases from V and 9 bases from J, leaving 17 bases between. The CDR3 is made up of 13 amino acids. CDR3 DNA: TGTGCCAGCAGTCCGCCGGGCGGGATTGGGCAGTACTTC. The encoded protein is CASSPPGGIGQYF.

DNA of the CDR3: TGTGCCAGCAGTGATAGTGTTGTGGGGACCCAGTACTTC. Residues: CASSDSVVGTQYF. The gene calls are TRBV2 and TRBJ2-5; no reliable D call. Germline CDR1 is SNHLY and CDR2 is FYNNEI. The CDR3 length is 13 residues. V was trimmed by 3 bases and J by 7 bases, leaving 12 bases between them.

The chain is built from TRBV27 and TRBJ1-5; TRBD1 agrees at 7 bases. Trimming took 3 bases from V and 6 from J; bases not matched to a gene: 5. The CDR3 is 14 residues long. Germline V gene sequence: CDR1 MNHEY, CDR2 SMNVEV (reference sequence). CDR3 amino acids: CASSFNRGGQPQHF. CDR3 sequence (DNA): TGTGCCAGCAGTTTTAACAGGGGAGGTCAGCCCCAGCATTTT.

This clonotype was observed many times. The rearrangement joins TRBV28 to TRBJ1-1; D is unclear. Germline V gene lookup returns CDR1 MDHEN and CDR2 SYDVKM. Trimming took 5 bases from V and 1 from J, leaving 11 bases between them. The CDR3 covers 14 residues. The CDR3 sequence is CASSERAGNTEAFF. In nucleotides, the CDR3 is TGTGCCAGCAGTGAACGGGCGGGGAACACTGAAGCTTTCTTT.

The V call is TRBV3-1, the J call TRBJ2-5; D not resolved. The CDR3 is 14 residues long. Germline V lookup: CDR1 LGHDT, CDR2 YNNKEL (reference sequence). V shed 0 bases and J shed 3 bases, with 8 bases lying between them. DNA for the CDR3: TGTGCCAGCAGCCAAGAGTACTCAAAAGAGACCCAGTACTTC. Translating gives CASSQEYSKETQYF.

The V gene is TRBV20-1, the J gene TRBJ1-1; 8 positions match TRBD1. J gave up 0 bases and V 2 bases, and 8 bases lay outside the gene matches. Germline assignment: CDR1 DFQATT and CDR2 SNEGSKA (reference sequence). The CDR3 totals 16 residues. The CDR3 DNA is TGCAGTGCTAGAACAGGGACAGGAGTTATGAACACTGAAGCTTTCTTT. Translation: CSARTGTGVMNTEAFF.

This clonotype was counted many times. The chain carries TRBV5-1 and TRBJ2-7; D possibly uses TRBD1 or TRBD2 (5 bases each). The CDR3 totals 14 residues. The ends were cut back, 4 bases at V and 2 bases at J, with 13 bases in the middle. The germline gives CDR1 SGHRS, CDR2 YFSETQ. CDR3 bases: TGCGCCAGCAGCACGACGGGGCCAGCCTACGAGCAGTACTTC. Protein sequence: CASSTTGPAYEQYF. The whole variable domain, remainder taken from reference TRBV5-1 and TRBJ2-7, is KAGVTQTPRYLIKTRGQQVTLSCSPISGHRSVSWYQQTPGQGLQFLFEYFSETQRNKGNFPGRFSGRQFSNSRSEMNVSTLELGDSALYLCASSTTGPAYEQYFGPGTRLTVT.

This clonotype has just a few counts. This may be a read error, as it is one base from a much larger clone. V gene TRBV7-2 combines with J gene TRBJ1-1; D is unclear. The germline CDR1 and CDR2 sequences are SGHTA and FQGNSA. The V gene lost 1 base and the J gene lost 1 base, with 13 bases spanning the gap. The CDR3 length is 16 residues. CDR3 DNA sequence: TGTGCCAGCAGCTTAGGGCCAAGGGCAACGAACACTGAAGCTTTCTTT. This translates into CASSLGPRATNTEAFF. The full variable domain, rest sourced from reference TRBV7-2 and TRBJ1-1, is GAGVSQSPSNKVTEKGKDVELRCDPISGHTALYWYRQSLGQGLEFLIYFQGNSAPDKSGLPSDRFSAERTGGSVSTLTIQRTQQEDSAVYLCASSLGPRATNTEAFFGQGTRLTVV.

The chain combines TRBV5-1 with TRBJ2-2, with 9 positions matching TRBD1. The germline CDR1 and CDR2 sequences are SGHRS and YFSETQ. V lost 3 bases to trimming and J lost 3 bases; unmatched junction nucleotides: 6. This CDR3 is 16 amino acids long. For the CDR3, the DNA is TGCGCCAGCAGCTCTAACAGGGGGCGCCACACCGGGGAGCTGTTTTTT. This codes for CASSSNRGRHTGELFF. The variable domain in full, completed from reference TRBV5-1 and TRBJ2-2, reads KAGVTQTPRYLIKTRGQQVTLSCSPISGHRSVSWYQQTPGQGLQFLFEYFSETQRNKGNFPGRFSGRQFSNSRSEMNVSTLELGDSALYLCASSSNRGRHTGELFFGEGSRLTVL.

This clonotype was recorded at least ten times. The chain carries TRBV15 and TRBJ2-2; D remains ambiguous. The V gene lost 0 bases and the J gene lost 0 bases, with 11 bases spanning the gap. Germline CDR1 is LNHNV and CDR2 is YYDKDF (reference sequence). The CDR3 runs to 17 residues. CDR3 sequence (DNA): TGTGCCACCAGCAGAGATTTCATGGACGCGAACACCGGGGAGCTGTTTTTT. Translating gives CATSRDFMDANTGELFF.

The rearrangement links TRBV5-5 to TRBJ1-6; 7 positions agree with TRBD1. The V gene's germline CDR1 is SGHKS and CDR2 YYEKEE (reference sequence). Trimming took 4 bases from V and 2 from J; bases not matched to a gene: 6. The CDR3 has 16 residues. CDR3: CASSLSGTAYNSPLHF. The DNA for the CDR3 is TGTGCCAGCAGCCTGTCCGGGACAGCCTATAATTCACCCCTCCACTTT.

The sample holds a few counts of this clonotype. The V call is TRBV3-1, the J call TRBJ2-5; 7 bases fit TRBD2. The CDR3 covers 16 residues. The germline V gene encodes CDR1 LGHDT and CDR2 YNNKEL (reference sequence). Trimming cost V 1 base and J 3 bases; bases outside gene matches: 8. DNA of the CDR3: TGTGCCAGCAGCCAAGGGGCTAGCGGCGGGGAAGAGACCCAGTACTTC. Translating gives CASSQGASGGEETQYF.

This clonotype was observed at least ten times. Relative to the germline gene, one junction end is altered; a read error may explain this. The chain has TRBV12-3 or TRBV12-4 and TRBJ1-3; weak D call: TRBD1 (5 bases). The CDR3 loop spans 15 amino acids. In nucleotides, the CDR3 is TGTGCCAGCAGAGCCGGACATGGCTCTGGAGACACCATATATTTT. Protein: CASRAGHGSGDTIYF.